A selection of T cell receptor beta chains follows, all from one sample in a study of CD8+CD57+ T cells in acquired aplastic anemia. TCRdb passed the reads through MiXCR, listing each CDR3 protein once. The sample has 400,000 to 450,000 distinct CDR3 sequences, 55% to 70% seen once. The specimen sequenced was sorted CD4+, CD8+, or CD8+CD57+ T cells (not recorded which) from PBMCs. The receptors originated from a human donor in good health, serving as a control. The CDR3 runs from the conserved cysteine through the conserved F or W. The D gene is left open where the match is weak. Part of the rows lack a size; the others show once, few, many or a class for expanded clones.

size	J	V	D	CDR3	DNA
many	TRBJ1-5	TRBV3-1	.	CASSQDQGTQPQHF	TGTGCCAGCAGCCAAGACCAGGGGACTCAGCCCCAGCATTTT
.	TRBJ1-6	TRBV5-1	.	CASTIHGENSPLHF	TGTGCCAGCACCATTCACGGTGAGAATTCACCCCTCCACTTT
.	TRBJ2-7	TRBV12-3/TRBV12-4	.	CASSFQPTYERYF	TGTGCCAGCAGTTTCCAACCCACTTACGAGCGGTACTTC
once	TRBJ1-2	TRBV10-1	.	CASSESRASYGYTF	TGCGCCAGCAGTGAGTCCAGGGCTAGTTATGGCTACACCTTC
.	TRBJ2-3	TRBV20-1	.	CSASGRGRGAHEQYF	TGCAGTGCTAGTGGGCGGGGCAGGGGAGCCCATGAGCAGTATTTT
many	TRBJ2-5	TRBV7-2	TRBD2	CASSLGLAGHQETQYF	TGTGCCAGCAGCTTGGGACTAGCGGGGCACCAAGAGACCCAGTACTTC
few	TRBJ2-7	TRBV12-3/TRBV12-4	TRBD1	CASSPATGQGYEQYF	TGTGCCAGCAGTCCAGCTACGGGACAGGGGTACGAGCAGTACTTC
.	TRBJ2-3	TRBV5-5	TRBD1	CASSAGTGKADTQYF	TGTGCCAGCAGCGCGGGGACAGGGAAAGCAGATACGCAGTATTTT
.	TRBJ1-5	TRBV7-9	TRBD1	CAGTRQGARSPLHHF	TGTGCCGGCACAAGGCAGGGGGCTCGTTCACCCCTCCACCATTTT
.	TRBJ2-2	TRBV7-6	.	CASSLDGAGDTQF	TGTGCCAGCAGCTTGGACGGGGCCGGGGATACGCAGTTT
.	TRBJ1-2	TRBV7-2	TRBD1	CASSKKQGELDTF	TGTGCCAGCAGCAAGAAACAGGGGGAGTTGGACACCTTC
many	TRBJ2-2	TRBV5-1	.	CASSRGQNTGELFF	TGCGCCAGCAGCAGGGGACAGAACACCGGGGAGCTGTTTTTT
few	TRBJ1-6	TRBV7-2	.	CASNTDNNSPLHF	TGTGCCAGCAACACAGATAATAATTCACCCCTCCACTTT
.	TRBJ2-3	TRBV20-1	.	CSASPAIEKQYF	TGCAGTGCTAGCCCGGCAATTGAAAAACAGTATTTT
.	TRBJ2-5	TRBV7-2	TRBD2	CASSPGLAGGRETQYF	TGTGCCAGCAGCCCGGGGCTAGCGGGGGGCCGAGAGACCCAGTACTTC
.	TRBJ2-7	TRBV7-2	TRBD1	CASSLPSGGDRGEF	TGTGCCAGCAGCTTACCCTCCGGGGGGGACAGGGGTGAATTC
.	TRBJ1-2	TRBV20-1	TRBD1	CSARAPGQQNKNYGYTF	TGCAGTGCCAGAGCACCGGGACAGCAAAATAAGAACTATGGCTACACCTTC
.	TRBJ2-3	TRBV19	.	CASSIFGSDTQYF	TGTGCCAGTAGTATATTCGGTTCAGATACGCAGTATTTT
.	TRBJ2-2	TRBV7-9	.	CASSLAGASAGELFF	TGTGCCAGCAGCTTAGCGGGGGCGAGTGCCGGGGAGCTGTTTTTT
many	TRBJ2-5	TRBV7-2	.	CASSFTLWGGRETQYF	TGTGCCAGCAGCTTCACCCTTTGGGGGGGCCGTGAGACCCAGTACTTC
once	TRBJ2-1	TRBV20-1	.	CSASTGGHNNEQFF	TGCAGTGCTTCCACGGGTGGCCATAACAATGAGCAGTTCTTC
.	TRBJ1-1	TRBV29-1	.	CSVVGGNTEAFF	TGCAGCGTTGTAGGGGGGAACACTGAAGCTTTCTTT
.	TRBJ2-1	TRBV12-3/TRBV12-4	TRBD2	CASSPAGVYNEQFF	TGTGCTAGTAGTCCAGCGGGGGTTTACAATGAGCAGTTCTTC
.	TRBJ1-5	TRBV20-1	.	CSARPGLNSNQPQHF	TGCAGTGCTAGGCCGGGACTCAATAGCAATCAGCCCCAGCATTTT
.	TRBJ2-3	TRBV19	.	CASSVGLGGESTDRQYF	TGTGCCAGTAGCGTAGGGTTGGGCGGGGAGAGCACAGATAGGCAGTATTTT
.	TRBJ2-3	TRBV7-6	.	CASSLRTGSNNKQYF	TGTGCCAGCAGTCTCAGAACCGGGTCAAATAATAAACAGTATTTT
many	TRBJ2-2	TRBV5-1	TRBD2	CASSWTAGVSGELFF	TGCGCCAGCAGCTGGACAGCGGGGGTCTCCGGGGAGCTGTTTTTT
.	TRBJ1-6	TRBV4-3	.	CASSQDSGGNNSPLHF	TGCGCCAGCAGCCAGGATTCCGGGGGGAATAATTCACCCCTCCACTTT
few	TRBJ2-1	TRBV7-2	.	CASSLGQGGNQPQF	TGTGCCAGCAGCTTAGGACAGGGAGGCAATCAGCCCCAGTTC
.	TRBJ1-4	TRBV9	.	CASSPGDRGKLFF	TGTGCCAGCAGCCCAGGGGACCGAGGTAAGCTGTTTTTT
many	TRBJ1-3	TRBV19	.	CASTRVNGNTIYF	TGTGCCAGCACCCGGGTTAATGGAAACACCATATATTTT
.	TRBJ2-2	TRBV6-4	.	CASEIDLSGTGELFF	TGTGCCAGCGAAATAGATCTATCGGGGACCGGGGAGCTGTTTTTT
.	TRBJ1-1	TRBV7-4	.	CASSALGTTYTVAFF	TGTGCCAGCAGCGCCCTGGGGACCACGTACACCGTAGCGTTCTTT
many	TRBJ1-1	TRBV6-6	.	CASSQPLPQGEAFF	TGTGCCAGCAGTCAACCACTACCCCAGGGGGAAGCTTTCTTT
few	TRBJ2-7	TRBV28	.	CASSLGGDTYEQYF	TGTGCCAGCAGTTTGGGCGGGGATACCTACGAGCAGTACTTC